This is a list of T cell receptor beta chains from one sample in a study of blood T cell repertoires in COVID-19. The protocol was immunoSEQ multiplex PCR, while the TCRdb copy is restricted to in-frame clones and leaves out a portion. The data hold 250,000 to 300,000 clones, with 65% to 90% observed a single time. Sequencing was carried out using peripheral blood. The origin of the receptors is a woman between 65 and 79 years old with COVID-19, enrolled during active disease. Both conserved end residues are trimmed from each CDR3. D genes are given only for firm matches.

ASRLQGPNQPQH	NA	12	TRBV27	TRBJ1-5
ASSLEDRGGETQY	TRBD1	13	TRBV11-2	TRBJ2-5
ASSLALEGRTNEKLF	NA	15	TRBV7-9	TRBJ1-4
ASRGQRLEAF	NA	10	TRBV19	TRBJ1-1
ASSSGGGYSYEQY	TRBD2	13	TRBV7-2	TRBJ2-7
ASSQIPRGYEQY	NA	12	TRBV3-1/TRBV3-2	TRBJ2-7
ASSKSQKLYEQY	NA	12	TRBV21-1	TRBJ2-7
ASRETVNTEAF	NA	11	TRBV5-1	TRBJ1-1
ASSMRPGHMNTEAF	NA	14	TRBV7-8	TRBJ1-1
ASTIGRGETQY	NA	11	TRBV12-3/TRBV12-4	TRBJ2-5
ACTREVYTEAF	NA	11	TRBV30	TRBJ1-1
ASSSVERELF	NA	10	TRBV7-9	TRBJ2-2
ASSLGTGGHGYT	TRBD1	12	TRBV11-2	TRBJ1-2
ATSEQGARTGELF	TRBD1	13	TRBV15	TRBJ2-2
ASSEIGQGRQPQH	TRBD1	13	TRBV6-1	TRBJ1-5
ASSQERQGLYGYT	NA	13	TRBV3-1/TRBV3-2	TRBJ1-2
ASSFSPAGNTEAF	NA	13	TRBV5-1	TRBJ1-1
ASSPGPGQGAGEQF	TRBD1	14	TRBV4-3	TRBJ2-1
ASSIPGNYEQY	NA	11	TRBV19	TRBJ2-7
ASSLTGGQGDEQY	TRBD1	13	TRBV7-3	TRBJ2-7
ASSFKGGTSGGASGELF	TRBD2	17	TRBV7-2	TRBJ2-2
ASSSGTGVRTEAF	TRBD1	13	TRBV5-8	TRBJ1-1
ASTFRRGGGNTIY	NA	13	TRBV28	TRBJ1-3
ASSLVQGDEAF	NA	11	TRBV5-6	TRBJ1-1
ASSDSLFGYT	NA	10	TRBV2	TRBJ1-2
ASSFKLMQGNTEAF	NA	14	TRBV5-4	TRBJ1-1
ASSSGQGNTEAF	TRBD1	12	TRBV11-2	TRBJ1-1
ASSQTGESPLH	TRBD1	11	TRBV7-9	TRBJ1-6
ASSPGQYEQY	TRBD1	10	TRBV5-1	TRBJ2-7
ASGQRYYEQY	NA	10	TRBV7-9	TRBJ2-7
ASSPRDWYYNEQF	NA	13	TRBV28	TRBJ2-1
ATSGGTGGISGANVLT	TRBD1	16	TRBV24-1	TRBJ2-6
ASMGLAGSSSYNEQF	TRBD2	15	TRBV10-3	TRBJ2-1
ASSFSGTDSYEQY	TRBD1	13	TRBV28	TRBJ2-7
ASSLAGTSSTDTQY	TRBD2	14	TRBV5-1	TRBJ2-3
ASKKTISSGELF	NA	12	TRBV6-5	TRBJ2-2
AISEGAVYGYT	NA	11	TRBV10-3	TRBJ1-2
ASRGNNYGYT	NA	10	TRBV27	TRBJ1-2
AADGTSVGNEQF	TRBD2	12	TRBV28	TRBJ2-1
ALTTKEGKAKNTEAF	NA	15	TRBV4-3	TRBJ1-1
ASNPGSGGAANEQF	TRBD2	14	TRBV9	TRBJ2-1
ASGLGAVNTEAF	NA	12	TRBV2	TRBJ1-1
ASTLGTAYGYT	TRBD1	11	TRBV12-3/TRBV12-4	TRBJ1-2
ASSPQGNEQY	NA	10	TRBV4-1	TRBJ2-7
ASQRPQGTGELF	NA	12	TRBV11-2	TRBJ2-2
ASSYREGVTEAF	NA	12	TRBV6-6	TRBJ1-1
AVGQGHEQY	TRBD1	9	TRBV6-5	TRBJ2-7
ASSHTGVAGANVLT	TRBD1	14	TRBV3-1/TRBV3-2	TRBJ2-6
ASSLQDEGGGTQY	NA	13	TRBV5-1	TRBJ2-5
ARSVRGYSNQPQH	NA	13	TRBV21-1	TRBJ1-5
ASSLRRGPTDTQY	NA	13	TRBV7-8	TRBJ2-3
ATSGGPGGHTEAF	NA	13	TRBV24-1	TRBJ1-1
ASSRIGHGGGSGELF	TRBD2	15	TRBV19	TRBJ2-2
ASSLWANTEAF	NA	11	TRBV5-8	TRBJ1-1
AWSPTTGGNQPQH	NA	13	TRBV30	TRBJ1-5